This TCR beta chain was sequenced for a study of T-cell reconstitution after alpha-beta-depleted transplantation in children. The CDR3 has 17 amino acids. Per the germline V gene, CDR1 is DFQATT and CDR2 is SNEGSKA (reference sequence). As concerns this clonotype: At one of its ends the junction is not consistent with the germline gene, which may arise from a read error.

Unique molecular identifiers tagged the TCRbeta library. TCRdb ran MiXCR on the PCR reads and lists one entry per CDR3 protein. The table has 800,000 to 1,000,000 distinct CDR3 sequences, around 30% seen once. The sample consisted of PBMCs, mostly from graft donor cells, taken 360 days after TCRalphabeta/CD19-depleted stem cell transplant. The sequence was collected from a boy less than two years old who had a stem cell transplant for SCID, so the T cells may come from the graft donor. This chain links TRBV20-1 with TRBJ2-1, with 12 bases fitting TRBD2. The CDR3, as DNA: TGCAGCGCTAATGTGGGACTAGCGGGTTACTCCTACAATGAGCAGTTCTTC. It codes for CSANVGLAGYSYNEQFF.